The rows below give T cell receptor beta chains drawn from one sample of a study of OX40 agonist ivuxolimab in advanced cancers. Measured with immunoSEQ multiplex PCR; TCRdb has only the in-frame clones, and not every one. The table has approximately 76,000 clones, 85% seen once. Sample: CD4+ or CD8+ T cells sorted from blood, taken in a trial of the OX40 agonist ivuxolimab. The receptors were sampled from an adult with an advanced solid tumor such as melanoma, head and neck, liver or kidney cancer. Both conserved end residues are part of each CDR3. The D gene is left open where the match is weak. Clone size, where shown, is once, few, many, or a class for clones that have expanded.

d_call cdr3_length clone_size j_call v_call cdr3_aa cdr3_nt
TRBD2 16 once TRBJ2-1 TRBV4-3 CASSQIGLAGARGQFF TGCGCCAGCAGCCAAATAGGACTAGCGGGGGCCCGCGGGCAGTTCTTC
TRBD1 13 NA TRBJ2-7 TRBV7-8 CASSLDRGREQYF TGTGCCAGCAGCTTAGACAGGGGCCGCGAGCAGTACTTC
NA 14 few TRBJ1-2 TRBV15 CATSRESYGYGYTF TGTGCCACCAGCAGAGAATCCTATGGCTATGGCTACACCTTC
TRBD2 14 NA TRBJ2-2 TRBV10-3 CAIRDGTSAGELFF TGTGCCATCAGGGACGGGACTAGCGCCGGGGAGCTGTTTTTT
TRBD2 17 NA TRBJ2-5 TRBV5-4 CASSSPSGGPYQETQYF TGTGCCAGCAGCTCCCCTAGCGGGGGGCCGTACCAAGAGACCCAGTACTTC
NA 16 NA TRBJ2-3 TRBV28 CASRSWGSTSTDTQYF TGTGCCAGCAGGTCCTGGGGGTCTACTAGCACAGATACGCAGTATTTT
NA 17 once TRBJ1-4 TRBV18 CASSPSGRLATNEKLFF TGTGCCAGCTCACCATCTGGGCGGCTTGCAACTAATGAAAAACTGTTTTTT
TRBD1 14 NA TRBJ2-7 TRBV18 CASSRGQDDHEQYF TGTGCCAGCTCACGTGGACAGGATGACCACGAGCAGTACTTC
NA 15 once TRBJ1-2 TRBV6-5 CASSPNSGLASGYTF TGTGCCAGCAGCCCCAACAGCGGTTTAGCTAGCGGCTACACCTTC
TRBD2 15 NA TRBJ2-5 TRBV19 CASSIGTSMRETQYF TGTGCCAGTAGTATCGGGACTAGCATGAGGGAGACCCAGTACTTC
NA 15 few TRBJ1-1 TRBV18 CASSPPGSRGAEAFF TGTGCCAGCTCACCACCGGGGAGCCGGGGGGCTGAAGCTTTCTTT
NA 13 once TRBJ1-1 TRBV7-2 CASSLGTGTEAFF TGTGCCAGCAGCTTAGGTACAGGGACTGAAGCTTTCTTT
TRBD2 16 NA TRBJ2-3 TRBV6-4 CASRSTSGGEQDTQYF TGTGCCAGCAGATCGACTAGCGGGGGGGAACAAGATACGCAGTATTTT
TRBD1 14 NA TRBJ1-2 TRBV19 CASQPGQGSFGYTF TGTGCCAGCCAGCCGGGACAGGGTTCTTTTGGCTACACCTTC
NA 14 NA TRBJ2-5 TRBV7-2 CASSTRRDSPDQYF TGTGCCAGCAGTACCAGAAGGGACTCACCAGACCAGTACTTC
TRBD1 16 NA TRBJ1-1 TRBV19 CASSAGQGYANTEAFF TGTGCCAGTAGTGCGGGACAGGGGTATGCGAACACTGAAGCTTTCTTT
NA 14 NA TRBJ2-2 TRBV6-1 CASSATSNTGELFF TGTGCCAGCAGTGCCACCTCCAACACCGGGGAGCTGTTTTTT
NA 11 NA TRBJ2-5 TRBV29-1 CSVADQETQYF TGCAGCGTTGCAGACCAAGAGACCCAGTACTTC
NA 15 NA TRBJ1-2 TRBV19 CASSMLRVSGYGYTF TGTGCCAGTAGTATGCTTAGGGTCTCAGGCTATGGCTACACCTTC
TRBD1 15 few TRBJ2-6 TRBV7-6 CATGGEGLGANVLTF TGTGCCACAGGGGGCGAGGGGTTAGGGGCCAACGTCCTGACTTTC
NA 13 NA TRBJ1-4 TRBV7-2 CASSLGFREKLFF TGTGCCAGCAGCTTAGGATTTAGGGAAAAACTGTTTTTT
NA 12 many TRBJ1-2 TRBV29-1 CSASGQNYGYTF TGCAGCGCATCCGGACAGAACTATGGCTACACCTTC
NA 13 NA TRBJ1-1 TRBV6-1 CASSQGSVTEAFF TGTGCCAGCTCCCAGGGGTCGGTCACTGAAGCTTTCTTT
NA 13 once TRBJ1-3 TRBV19 CASSGAGRNTIYF TGTGCCAGTAGTGGGGCGGGCCGAAACACCATATATTTT
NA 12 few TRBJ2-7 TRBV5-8 CASSFHLGKQYF TGTGCCAGCAGCTTCCACTTGGGGAAGCAGTACTTC
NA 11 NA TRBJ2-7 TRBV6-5 CASSPFYEQYF TGTGCCAGCAGTCCCTTTTACGAGCAGTACTTC
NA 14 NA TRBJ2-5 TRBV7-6 CASSLGGSKETQYF TGTGCCAGCAGCTTAGGAGGGTCTAAAGAGACCCAGTACTTC
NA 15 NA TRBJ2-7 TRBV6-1 CASSDRDGLSYEQYF TGTGCCAGCAGTGACCGGGACGGACTCTCCTACGAGCAGTACTTC
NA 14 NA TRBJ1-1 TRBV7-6 CASSLLGWGTEAFF TGTGCCAGCAGCTTACTCGGGTGGGGCACTGAAGCTTTCTTT
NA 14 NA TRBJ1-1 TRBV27 CASSLTLGNTEAFF TGTGCCAGCAGTCTCACACTGGGGAACACTGAAGCTTTCTTT
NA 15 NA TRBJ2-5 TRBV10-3 CAISDLLSGQETQYF TGTGCCATCAGTGACCTCCTTAGCGGCCAAGAGACCCAGTACTTC
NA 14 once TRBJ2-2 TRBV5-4 CASSPQEGRRELFF TGTGCCAGCAGCCCTCAAGAGGGGCGCCGGGAGCTGTTTTTT
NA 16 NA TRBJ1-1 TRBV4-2 CASSQDLAPTWAEAFF TGTGCCAGCAGCCAAGATCTGGCCCCCACCTGGGCTGAAGCTTTCTTT
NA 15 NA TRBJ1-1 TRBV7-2 CASSPSPRGNTEAFF TGTGCCAGCAGCCCGTCCCCGAGGGGGAACACTGAAGCTTTCTTT
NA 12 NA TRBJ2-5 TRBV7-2 CASSSSRETQYF TGTGCCAGCAGCTCATCAAGGGAGACCCAGTACTTC
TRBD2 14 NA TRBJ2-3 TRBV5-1 CASTAGTSTDTQYF TGCGCCAGCACAGCGGGGACTAGCACAGATACGCAGTATTTT
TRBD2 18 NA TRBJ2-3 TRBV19 CASSIGTSGGHGTDTQYF TGTGCCAGTAGTATTGGGACTAGCGGGGGTCATGGCACAGATACGCAGTATTTT
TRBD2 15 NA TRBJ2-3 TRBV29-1 CSVERGLAGEGTQYF TGCAGCGTTGAAAGGGGGCTAGCGGGGGAAGGTACGCAGTATTTT
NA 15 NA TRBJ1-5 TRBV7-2 CASSENRVGNQPQHF TGTGCCAGCAGCGAAAACAGGGTCGGCAATCAGCCCCAGCATTTT
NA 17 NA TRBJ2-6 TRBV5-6 CASSFPGRSSGANVLTF TGTGCCAGCAGCTTCCCGGGACGGAGCTCTGGGGCCAACGTCCTGACTTTC
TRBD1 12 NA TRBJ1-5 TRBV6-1 CASRFQGEPQHF TGTGCCAGCAGATTTCAGGGGGAGCCCCAGCATTTT
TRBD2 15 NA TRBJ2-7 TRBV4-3 CASSQDSGTRGEQYF TGCGCCAGCAGCCAGGATTCCGGGACTAGGGGCGAGCAGTACTTC
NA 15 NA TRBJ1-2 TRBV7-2 CASSGNLRVRRGYTF TGTGCCAGCAGCGGCAACCTCCGGGTCCGGAGGGGCTACACCTTC
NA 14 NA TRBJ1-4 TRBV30 CAWAPSGLREKLFF TGTGCCTGGGCCCCCTCAGGGCTACGAGAAAAACTGTTTTTT
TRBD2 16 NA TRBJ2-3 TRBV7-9 CASSSWTSGATDTQYF TGTGCCAGCAGCTCCTGGACTAGCGGGGCCACAGATACGCAGTATTTT
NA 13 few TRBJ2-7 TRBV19 CATRQGPRYEQYF TGTGCCACCCGTCAGGGGCCGCGCTACGAGCAGTACTTC
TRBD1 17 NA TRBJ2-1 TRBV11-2 CASSWRTGPSSYNEQFF TGTGCCAGCAGCTGGAGGACAGGGCCGAGCTCCTACAATGAGCAGTTCTTC
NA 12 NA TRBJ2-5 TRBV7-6 CASTRNQETQYF TGTGCCAGCACAAGAAACCAAGAGACCCAGTACTTC
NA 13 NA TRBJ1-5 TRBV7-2 CASSPGPLQPQHF TGTGCCAGCAGCCCGGGACCTTTGCAGCCCCAGCATTTT
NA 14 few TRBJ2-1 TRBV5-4 CASGESSSYNEQFF TGTGCCAGCGGGGAGTCGAGCTCCTACAATGAGCAGTTCTTC
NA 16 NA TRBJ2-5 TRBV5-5 CASSAQSQGLGETQYF TGTGCCAGCAGCGCCCAGTCACAGGGACTGGGAGAGACCCAGTACTTC
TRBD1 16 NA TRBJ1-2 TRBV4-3 CASSQEWTGGLGGYTF TGCGCCAGCAGCCAAGAGTGGACAGGGGGCTTGGGTGGCTACACCTTC
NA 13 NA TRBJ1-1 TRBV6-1 CASREVRDTEAFF TGTGCCAGCAGGGAAGTTCGGGACACTGAAGCTTTCTTT
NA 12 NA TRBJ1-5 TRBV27 CASSLTGQPQHF TGTGCCAGCAGTTTAACCGGTCAGCCCCAGCATTTT
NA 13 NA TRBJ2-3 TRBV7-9 CASSSSFVGTQYF TGTGCCAGCAGCTCCTCCTTCGTGGGTACGCAGTATTTT
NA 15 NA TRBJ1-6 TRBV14 CASSPWEGYNSPLHF TGTGCCAGCAGCCCTTGGGAGGGGTATAATTCACCCCTCCACTTT
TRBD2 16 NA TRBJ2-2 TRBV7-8 CASSLTSGGYSGELFF TGTGCCAGCAGCCTGACTAGCGGGGGATATAGCGGGGAGCTGTTTTTT
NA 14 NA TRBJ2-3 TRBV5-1 CASNLGRPADTQYF TGCGCCAGCAACTTAGGGAGGCCCGCCGATACGCAGTATTTT
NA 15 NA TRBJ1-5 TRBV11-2 CASSLDRPGGQPQHF TGTGCCAGCAGCTTAGACCGGCCCGGGGGGCAGCCCCAGCATTTT
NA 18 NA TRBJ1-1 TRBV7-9 CASSLIRGSIIMNTEAFF TGTGCCAGCAGCTTAATACGGGGGAGTATCATTATGAACACTGAAGCTTTCTTT